This TCR beta chain was identified in a study of blood T cell repertoires in COVID-19. Study context: Acute-phase and convalescent COVID-19 samples originated in the United States, Italy and Spain.

This table comes from immunoSEQ multiplex PCR, and its TCRdb copy is limited to in-frame clones, with some not included. Among roughly 180,000 clones listed, roughly nine tenths were seen once. Trimming took off 1 base at V and 1 base at J, with 11 bases between the two ends. The CDR3 covers 16 residues. Germline V gene data show CDR1 as LNHDA and CDR2 as SQIVND (reference sequence). The sample comprised peripheral blood. The chain is built from TRBV19 and TRBJ1-5; D remains ambiguous. The receptor was derived from a man aged 70 or older with active or convalescent COVID-19. The CDR3 reads CASSIGGARSNQPQHF. The DNA for the CDR3 is TGTGCCAGTAGTATAGGGGGAGCCCGGAGCAATCAGCCCCAGCATTTT.